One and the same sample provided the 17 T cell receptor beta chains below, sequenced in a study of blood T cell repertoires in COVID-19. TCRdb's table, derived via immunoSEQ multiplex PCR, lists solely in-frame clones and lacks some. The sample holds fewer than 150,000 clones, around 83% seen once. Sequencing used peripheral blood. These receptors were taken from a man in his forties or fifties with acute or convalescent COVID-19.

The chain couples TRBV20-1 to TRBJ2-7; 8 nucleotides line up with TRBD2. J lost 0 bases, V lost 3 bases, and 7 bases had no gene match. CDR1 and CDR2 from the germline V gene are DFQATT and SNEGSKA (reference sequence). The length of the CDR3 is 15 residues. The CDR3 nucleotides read TGCAGTGCTAGTCTTGGGCTAGCGGGCTCCTACGAGCAGTACTTC. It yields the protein CSASLGLAGSYEQYF.

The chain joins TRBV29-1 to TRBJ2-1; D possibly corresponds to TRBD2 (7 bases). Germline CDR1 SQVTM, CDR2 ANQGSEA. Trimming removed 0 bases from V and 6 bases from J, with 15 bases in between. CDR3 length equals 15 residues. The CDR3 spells CSVEDLGGRGNEQFF. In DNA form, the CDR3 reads TGCAGCGTTGAAGATTTGGGGGGGCGAGGCAATGAGCAGTTCTTC.

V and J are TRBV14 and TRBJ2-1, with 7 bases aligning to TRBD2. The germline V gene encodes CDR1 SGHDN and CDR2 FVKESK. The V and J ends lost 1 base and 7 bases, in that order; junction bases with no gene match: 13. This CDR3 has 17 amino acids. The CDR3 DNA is TGTGCCAGCAGCCAAGTGGGGAGGGGAGGAGGTATGAATGAGCAGTTCTTC. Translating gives CASSQVGRGGGMNEQFF.

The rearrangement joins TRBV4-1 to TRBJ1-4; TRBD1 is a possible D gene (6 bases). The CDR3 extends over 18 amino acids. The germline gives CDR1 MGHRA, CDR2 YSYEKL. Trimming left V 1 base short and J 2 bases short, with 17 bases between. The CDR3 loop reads CASSQVGGRTFTNEKLFF. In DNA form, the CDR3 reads TGCGCCAGCAGCCAAGTAGGGGGACGGACCTTTACTAATGAAAAACTGTTTTTT.

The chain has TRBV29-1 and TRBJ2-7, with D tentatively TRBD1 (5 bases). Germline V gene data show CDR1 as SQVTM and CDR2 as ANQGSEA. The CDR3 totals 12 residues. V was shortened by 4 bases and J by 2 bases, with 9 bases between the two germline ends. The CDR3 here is CSVATDTYEQYF. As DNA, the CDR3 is TGCAGCGTTGCAACGGACACCTACGAGCAGTACTTC.

The CDR3 nucleotides read TGTGCCAGCAGTTTAACAGGGGGGAACACTGAAGCTTTCTTT. This gives the protein CASSLTGGNTEAFF. The chain joins TRBV27 to TRBJ1-1, with 8 positions matching TRBD1. Germline V gene data show CDR1 as MNHEY and CDR2 as SMNVEV (reference sequence). Trimming took 2 bases from V and 1 from J; bases not matched to a gene: 0. CDR3 length: 14 amino acids.

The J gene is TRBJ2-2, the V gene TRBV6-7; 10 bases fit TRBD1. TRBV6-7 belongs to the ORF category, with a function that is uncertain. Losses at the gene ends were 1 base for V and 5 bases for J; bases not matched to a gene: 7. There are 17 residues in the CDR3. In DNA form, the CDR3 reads TGTGCCAGCAGTTACTGGGAATCGGGACAGGGGACCGGGGAGCTGTTTTTT. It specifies CASSYWESGQGTGELFF.

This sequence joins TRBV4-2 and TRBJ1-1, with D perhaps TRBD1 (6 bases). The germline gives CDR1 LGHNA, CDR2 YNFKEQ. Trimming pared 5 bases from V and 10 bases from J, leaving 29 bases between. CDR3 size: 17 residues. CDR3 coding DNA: TGTGCCAGCAGCTCTAGCCCCGGGACATTGATTACCGAAGGAGCTTTCTTT. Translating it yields CASSSSPGTLITEGAFF.

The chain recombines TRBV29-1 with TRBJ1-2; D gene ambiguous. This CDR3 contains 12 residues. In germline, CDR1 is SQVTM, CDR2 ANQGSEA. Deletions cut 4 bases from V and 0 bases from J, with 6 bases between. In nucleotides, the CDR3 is TGCAGCGTTGTACAGACTAACTATGGCTACACCTTC. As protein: CSVVQTNYGYTF.

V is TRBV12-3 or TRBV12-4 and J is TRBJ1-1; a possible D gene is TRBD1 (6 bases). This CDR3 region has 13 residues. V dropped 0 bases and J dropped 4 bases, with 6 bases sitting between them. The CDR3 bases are TGTGCCAGCAGTTTAGCAGGGGGCACTGAAGCTTTCTTT. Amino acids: CASSLAGGTEAFF.

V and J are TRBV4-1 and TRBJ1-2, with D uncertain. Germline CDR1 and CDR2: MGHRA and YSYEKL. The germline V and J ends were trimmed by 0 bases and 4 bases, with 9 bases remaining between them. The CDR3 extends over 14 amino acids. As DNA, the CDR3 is TGCGCCAGCAGCCAAGAAGCCGTTCTCTATGGCTACACCTTC. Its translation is CASSQEAVLYGYTF.

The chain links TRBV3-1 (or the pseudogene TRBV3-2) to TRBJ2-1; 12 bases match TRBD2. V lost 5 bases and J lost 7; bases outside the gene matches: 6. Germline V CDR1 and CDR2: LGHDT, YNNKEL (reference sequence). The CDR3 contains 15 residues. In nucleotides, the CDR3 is TGTGCCAGCAGCTCGACTAGCGGGGGTATTAATGAGCAGTTCTTC. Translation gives CASSSTSGGINEQFF.

DNA for the CDR3: TGTGCCACCAAGGACAGGGGGGGGCTCGGCCGAGTCGAGCAGTACTTC. Amino acid sequence: CATKDRGGLGRVEQYF. The genes are TRBV27 and TRBJ2-7; 10 bases agree with TRBD1. This CDR3 contains 16 residues. Germline trimming cut 10 bases from V and 6 bases from J; bases unmatched to any gene: 18. Germline loops: CDR1 MNHEY, CDR2 SMNVEV (reference sequence).

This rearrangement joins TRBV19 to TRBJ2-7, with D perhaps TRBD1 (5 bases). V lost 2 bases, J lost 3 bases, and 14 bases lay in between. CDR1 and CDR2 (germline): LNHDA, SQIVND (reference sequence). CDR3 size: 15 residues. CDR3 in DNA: TGTGCCAGTAGTATATCGGACACCATCCTCTACGAGCAGTACTTC. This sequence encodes CASSISDTILYEQYF.

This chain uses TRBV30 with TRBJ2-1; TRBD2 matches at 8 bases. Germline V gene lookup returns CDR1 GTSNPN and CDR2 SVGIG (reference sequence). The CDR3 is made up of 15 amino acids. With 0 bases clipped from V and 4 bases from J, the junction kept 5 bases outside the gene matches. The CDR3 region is CAWSVRAGDYNEQFF. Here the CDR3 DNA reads TGTGCCTGGAGTGTACGAGCGGGGGATTACAATGAGCAGTTCTTC.

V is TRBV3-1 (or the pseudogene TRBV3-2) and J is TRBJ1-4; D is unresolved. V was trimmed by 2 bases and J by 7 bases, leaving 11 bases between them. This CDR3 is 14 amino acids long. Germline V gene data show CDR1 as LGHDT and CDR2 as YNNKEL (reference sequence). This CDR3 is CASSQLDWGEKLFF. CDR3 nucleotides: TGTGCCAGCAGCCAATTGGACTGGGGTGAAAAACTGTTTTTT.

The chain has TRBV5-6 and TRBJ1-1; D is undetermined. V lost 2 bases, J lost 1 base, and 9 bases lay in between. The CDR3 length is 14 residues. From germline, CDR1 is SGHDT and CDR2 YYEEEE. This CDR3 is CASSFRAGNTEAFF. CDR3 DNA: TGTGCCAGCAGCTTTAGGGCGGGGAACACTGAAGCTTTCTTT.